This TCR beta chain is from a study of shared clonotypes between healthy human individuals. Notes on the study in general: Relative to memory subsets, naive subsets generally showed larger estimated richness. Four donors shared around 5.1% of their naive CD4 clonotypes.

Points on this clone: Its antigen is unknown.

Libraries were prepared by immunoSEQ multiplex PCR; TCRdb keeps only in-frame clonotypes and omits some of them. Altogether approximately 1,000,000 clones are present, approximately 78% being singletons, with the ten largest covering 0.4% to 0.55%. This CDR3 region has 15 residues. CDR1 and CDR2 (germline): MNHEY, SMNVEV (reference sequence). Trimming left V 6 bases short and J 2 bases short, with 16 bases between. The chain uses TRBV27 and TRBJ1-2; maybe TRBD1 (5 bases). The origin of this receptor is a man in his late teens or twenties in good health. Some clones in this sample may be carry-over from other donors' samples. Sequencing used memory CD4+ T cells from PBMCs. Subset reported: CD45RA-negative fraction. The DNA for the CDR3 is TGTGCCAGCAGCCTTAACCGGGACGGCAACTATGGCTACACCTTC. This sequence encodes CASSLNRDGNYGYTF.